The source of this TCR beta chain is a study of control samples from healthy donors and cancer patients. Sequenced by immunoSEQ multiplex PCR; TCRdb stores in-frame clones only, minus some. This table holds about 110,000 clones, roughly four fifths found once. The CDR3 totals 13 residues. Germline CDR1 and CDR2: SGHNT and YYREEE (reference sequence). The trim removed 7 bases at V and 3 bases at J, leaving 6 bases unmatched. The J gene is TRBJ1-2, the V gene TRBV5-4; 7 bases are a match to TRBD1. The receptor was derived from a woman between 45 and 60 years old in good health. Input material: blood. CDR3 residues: CASEGDSDYGYTF. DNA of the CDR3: TGTGCCAGCGAAGGGGACAGTGACTATGGCTACACCTTC. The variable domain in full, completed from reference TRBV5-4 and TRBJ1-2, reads ETGVTQSPTHLIKTRGQQVTLRCSSQSGHNTVSWYQQALGQGPQFIFQYYREEENGRGNFPPRFSGLQFPNYSSELNVNALELDDSALYLCASEGDSDYGYTFGSGTRLTVV.